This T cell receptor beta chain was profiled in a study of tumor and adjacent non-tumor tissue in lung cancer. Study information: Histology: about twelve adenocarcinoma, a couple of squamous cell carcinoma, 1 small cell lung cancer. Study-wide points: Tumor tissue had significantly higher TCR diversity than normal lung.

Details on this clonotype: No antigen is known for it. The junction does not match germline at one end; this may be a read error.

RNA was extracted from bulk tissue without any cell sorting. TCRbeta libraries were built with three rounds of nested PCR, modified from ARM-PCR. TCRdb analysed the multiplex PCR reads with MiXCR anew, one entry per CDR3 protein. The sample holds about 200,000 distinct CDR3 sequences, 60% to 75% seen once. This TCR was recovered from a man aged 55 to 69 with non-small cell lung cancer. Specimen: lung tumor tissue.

CDR3 in amino acids: CSARLALTSETQHF. The DNA of the CDR3 is TGCAGTGCTAGACTCGCCCTCACCTCGGAGACCCAGCACTTT. The chain is built from TRBV20-1 and TRBJ2-5, with no clear D. There are 14 residues in the CDR3. In germline, CDR1 is DFQATT, CDR2 SNEGSKA (reference sequence).